This entry is about one T cell receptor beta chain. Assay used: immunoSEQ multiplex PCR; TCRdb lists only in-frame clones, some missing. The data show 110,000 or so clones, 75% to 90% seen once. The data belong to a study of blood T cell repertoires in COVID-19. Study overall: T cells, B-cell-depleted T cells, or PBMCs provided the cDNA or gDNA that served as material.

The CDR3 contains 15 residues. V lost 0 bases and J 4 bases, leaving 11 bases between the germline ends. CDR1 is SGHRS, CDR2 YFSETQ, per germline. The sample comprised peripheral blood. V usage is TRBV5-1 and J usage is TRBJ1-3; D gene ambiguous. The TCR sequence derives from a woman aged 40 to 50 with acute or convalescent COVID-19. CDR3 DNA sequence: TGCGCCAGCAGCTTGGAGTTCACAAAAGGAAACACCATATATTTT. Amino acids: CASSLEFTKGNTIYF. The whole variable domain, filled in from reference TRBV5-1 and TRBJ1-3, reads KAGVTQTPRYLIKTRGQQVTLSCSPISGHRSVSWYQQTPGQGLQFLFEYFSETQRNKGNFPGRFSGRQFSNSRSEMNVSTLELGDSALYLCASSLEFTKGNTIYFGEGSWLTVV.